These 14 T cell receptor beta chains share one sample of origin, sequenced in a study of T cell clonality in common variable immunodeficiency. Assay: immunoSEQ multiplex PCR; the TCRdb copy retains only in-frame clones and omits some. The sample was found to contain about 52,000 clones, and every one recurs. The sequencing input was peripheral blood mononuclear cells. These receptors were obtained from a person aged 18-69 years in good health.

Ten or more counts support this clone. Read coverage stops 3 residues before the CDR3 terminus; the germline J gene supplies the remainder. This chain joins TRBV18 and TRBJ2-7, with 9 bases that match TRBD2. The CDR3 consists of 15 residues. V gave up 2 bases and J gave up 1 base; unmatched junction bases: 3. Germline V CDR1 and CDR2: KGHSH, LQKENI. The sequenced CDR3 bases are TGTGCCAGCTCACCAAGCGGGAGGCCGTCCTACGAG. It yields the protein CASSPSGRPSYE. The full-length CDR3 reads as CASSPSGRPSYEQYF.

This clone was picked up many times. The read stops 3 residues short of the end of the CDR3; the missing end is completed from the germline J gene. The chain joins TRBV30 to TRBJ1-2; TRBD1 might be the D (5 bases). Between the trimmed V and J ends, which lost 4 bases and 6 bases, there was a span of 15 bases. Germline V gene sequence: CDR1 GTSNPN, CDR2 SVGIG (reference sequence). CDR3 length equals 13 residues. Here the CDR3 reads CAWKWGPQNGYTF. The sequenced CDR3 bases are TGTGCCTGGAAGTGGGGCCCGCAGAATGGC.

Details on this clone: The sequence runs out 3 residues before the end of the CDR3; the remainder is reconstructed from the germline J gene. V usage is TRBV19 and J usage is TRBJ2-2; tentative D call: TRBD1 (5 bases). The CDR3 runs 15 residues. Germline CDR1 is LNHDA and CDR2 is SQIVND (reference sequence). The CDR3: CASSIGRSGANVLFF. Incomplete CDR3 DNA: TGTGCCAGTAGTATAGGACGATCTGGGGCCAACGTG.

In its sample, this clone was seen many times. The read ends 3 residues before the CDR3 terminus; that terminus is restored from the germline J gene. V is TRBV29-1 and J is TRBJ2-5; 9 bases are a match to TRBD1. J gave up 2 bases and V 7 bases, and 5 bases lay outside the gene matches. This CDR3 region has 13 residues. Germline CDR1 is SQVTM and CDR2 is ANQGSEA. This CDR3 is CSAGGTGQETQYF. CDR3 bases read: TGCAGCGCCGGAGGGACAGGGCAAGAGACC.

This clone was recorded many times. CDR3 region: CAWSRQGALADEKLFF. The part of the CDR3 DNA that was read is TGTGCCTGGAGTAGACAGGGGGCGCTTGCTGATGAAAAG. V gene TRBV30 combines with J gene TRBJ2-2, with TRBD1 matching 10 bases. The read terminates 3 residues before the CDR3 end, so the remaining end is supplied by the germline J gene. This CDR3 has 16 residues. The V gene's germline CDR1 is GTSNPN and CDR2 SVGIG (reference sequence).

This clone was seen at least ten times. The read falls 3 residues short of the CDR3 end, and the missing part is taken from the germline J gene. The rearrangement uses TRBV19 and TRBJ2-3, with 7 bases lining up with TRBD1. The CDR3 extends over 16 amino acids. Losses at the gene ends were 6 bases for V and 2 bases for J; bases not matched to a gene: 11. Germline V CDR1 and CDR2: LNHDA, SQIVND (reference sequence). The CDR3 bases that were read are TGTGCCAGTAGCGACTTCACAGGGGATTTCACAGATACG. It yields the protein CASSDFTGDFTDT. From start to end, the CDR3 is CASSDFTGDFTDTQYF.

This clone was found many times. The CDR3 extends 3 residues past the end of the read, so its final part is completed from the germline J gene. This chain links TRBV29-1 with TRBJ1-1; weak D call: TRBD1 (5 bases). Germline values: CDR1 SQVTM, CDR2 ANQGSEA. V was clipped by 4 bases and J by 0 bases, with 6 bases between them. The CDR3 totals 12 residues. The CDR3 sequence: CSVGQLNTEAFF. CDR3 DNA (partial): TGCAGCGTTGGACAGCTGAACACTGAA.

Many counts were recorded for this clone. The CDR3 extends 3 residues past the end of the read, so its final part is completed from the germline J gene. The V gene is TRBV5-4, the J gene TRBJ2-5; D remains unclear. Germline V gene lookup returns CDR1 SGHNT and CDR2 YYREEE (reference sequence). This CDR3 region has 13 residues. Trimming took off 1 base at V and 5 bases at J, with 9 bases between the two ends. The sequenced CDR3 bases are TGTGCCAGCAGCTTGAGGGCACGGGAGACC. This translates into CASSLRARET. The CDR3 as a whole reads CASSLRARETQYF.

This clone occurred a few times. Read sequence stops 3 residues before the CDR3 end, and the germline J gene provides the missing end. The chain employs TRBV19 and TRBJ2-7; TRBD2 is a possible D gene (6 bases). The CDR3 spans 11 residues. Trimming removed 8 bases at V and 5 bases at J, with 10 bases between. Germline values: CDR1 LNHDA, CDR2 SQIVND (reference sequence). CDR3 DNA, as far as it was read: TGTGCCAGTCGGGGGTTCCACGAG. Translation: CASRGFHE. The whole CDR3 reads CASRGFHEQYF.

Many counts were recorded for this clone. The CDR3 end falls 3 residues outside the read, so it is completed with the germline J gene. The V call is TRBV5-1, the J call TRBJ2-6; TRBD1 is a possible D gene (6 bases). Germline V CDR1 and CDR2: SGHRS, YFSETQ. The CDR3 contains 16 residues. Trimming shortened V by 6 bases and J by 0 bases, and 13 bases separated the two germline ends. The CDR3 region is CASTDSVFSGANVLTF. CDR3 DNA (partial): TGCGCCAGCACGGACAGCGTTTTCTCTGGGGCCAACGTC.

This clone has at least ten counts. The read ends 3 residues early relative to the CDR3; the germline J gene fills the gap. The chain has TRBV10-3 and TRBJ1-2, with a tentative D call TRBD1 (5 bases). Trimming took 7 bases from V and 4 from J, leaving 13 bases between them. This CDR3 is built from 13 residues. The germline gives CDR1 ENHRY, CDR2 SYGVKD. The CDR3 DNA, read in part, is TGTGCCATCAACAGGACCCCCCTCTATGGC. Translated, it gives CAINRTPLYG. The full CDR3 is CAINRTPLYGYTF.

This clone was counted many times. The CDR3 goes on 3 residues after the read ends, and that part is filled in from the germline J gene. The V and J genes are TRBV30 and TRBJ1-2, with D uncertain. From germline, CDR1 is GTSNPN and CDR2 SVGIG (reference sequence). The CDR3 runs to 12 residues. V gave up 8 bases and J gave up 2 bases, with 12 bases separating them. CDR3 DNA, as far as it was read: TGTGCCGGTCTGCGAGGGAACTATGGC. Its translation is CAGLRGNYG. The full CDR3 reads CAGLRGNYGYTF.

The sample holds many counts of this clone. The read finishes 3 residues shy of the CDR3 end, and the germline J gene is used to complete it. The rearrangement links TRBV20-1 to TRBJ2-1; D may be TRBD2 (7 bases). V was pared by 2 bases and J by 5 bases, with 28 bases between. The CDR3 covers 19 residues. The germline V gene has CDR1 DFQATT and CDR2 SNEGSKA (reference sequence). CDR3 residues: CSARRWGASGDLNNNEQFF. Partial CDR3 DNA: TGCAGTGCTAGAAGGTGGGGGGCTAGCGGCGACCTCAACAACAATGAG.

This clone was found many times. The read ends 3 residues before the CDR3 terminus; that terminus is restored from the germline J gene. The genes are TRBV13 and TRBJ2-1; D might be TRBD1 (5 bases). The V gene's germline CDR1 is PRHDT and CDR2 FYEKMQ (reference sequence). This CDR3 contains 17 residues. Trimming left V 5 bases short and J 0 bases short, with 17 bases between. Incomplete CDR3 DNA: TGTGCCAGCAGCGCACCCAAAGGGGTAACCTCCTACAATGAG. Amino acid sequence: CASSAPKGVTSYNE. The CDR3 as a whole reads CASSAPKGVTSYNEQFF.